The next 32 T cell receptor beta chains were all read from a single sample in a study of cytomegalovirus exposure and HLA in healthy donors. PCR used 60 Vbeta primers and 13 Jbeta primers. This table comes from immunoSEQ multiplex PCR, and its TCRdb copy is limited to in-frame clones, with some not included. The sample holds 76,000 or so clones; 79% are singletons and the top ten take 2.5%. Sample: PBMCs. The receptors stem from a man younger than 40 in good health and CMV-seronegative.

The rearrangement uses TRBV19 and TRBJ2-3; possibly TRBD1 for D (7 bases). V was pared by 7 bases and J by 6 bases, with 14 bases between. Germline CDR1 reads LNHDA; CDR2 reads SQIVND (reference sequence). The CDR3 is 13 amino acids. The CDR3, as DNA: TGTGCCAGTAATCCAGGGGGGCTCGATACGCAGTATTTT. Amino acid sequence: CASNPGGLDTQYF.

The DNA for the CDR3 is TGCGCCAGCAGCTTGGGGAAGACTCCCAGCTCCTACAATGAGCAGTTCTTC. It encodes CASSLGKTPSSYNEQFF. The gene calls are TRBV5-1 and TRBJ2-1; D unclear. The CDR3 length is 17 residues. Trimming took 0 bases from V and 0 from J, leaving 13 bases between them. In germline, CDR1 is SGHRS, CDR2 YFSETQ. The complete variable domain, with remaining parts taken from reference TRBV5-1 and TRBJ2-1, reads KAGVTQTPRYLIKTRGQQVTLSCSPISGHRSVSWYQQTPGQGLQFLFEYFSETQRNKGNFPGRFSGRQFSNSRSEMNVSTLELGDSALYLCASSLGKTPSSYNEQFFGPGTRLTVL.

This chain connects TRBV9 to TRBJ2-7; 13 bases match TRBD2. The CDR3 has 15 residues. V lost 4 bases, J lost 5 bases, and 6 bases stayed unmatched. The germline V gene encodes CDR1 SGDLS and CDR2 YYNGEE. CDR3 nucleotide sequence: TGTGCCAGCAGCCCCCGGACTAGCGGGGGCCACGAGCAGTACTTC. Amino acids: CASSPRTSGGHEQYF.

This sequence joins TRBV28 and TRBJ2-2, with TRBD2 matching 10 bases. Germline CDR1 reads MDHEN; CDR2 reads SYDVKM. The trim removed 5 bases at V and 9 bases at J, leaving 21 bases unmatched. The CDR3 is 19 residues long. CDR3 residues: CASSPRFGTSERASRELFF. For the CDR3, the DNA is TGTGCCAGCAGTCCACGGTTTGGGACTAGCGAGAGGGCGAGCCGGGAGCTGTTTTTT.

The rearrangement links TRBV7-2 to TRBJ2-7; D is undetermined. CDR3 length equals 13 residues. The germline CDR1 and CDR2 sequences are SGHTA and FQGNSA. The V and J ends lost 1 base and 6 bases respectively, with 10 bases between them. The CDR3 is CASSLGTPREQYF. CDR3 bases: TGTGCCAGCAGCTTAGGTACTCCCCGCGAGCAGTACTTC.

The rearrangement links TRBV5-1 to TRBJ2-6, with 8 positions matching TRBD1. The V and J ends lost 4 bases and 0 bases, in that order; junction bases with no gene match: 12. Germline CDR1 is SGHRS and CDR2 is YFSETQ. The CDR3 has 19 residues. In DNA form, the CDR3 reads TGCGCCAGCAGCGAGGAACCGACAGGGGCCTTCTCTGGGGCCAACGTCCTGACTTTC. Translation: CASSEEPTGAFSGANVLTF.

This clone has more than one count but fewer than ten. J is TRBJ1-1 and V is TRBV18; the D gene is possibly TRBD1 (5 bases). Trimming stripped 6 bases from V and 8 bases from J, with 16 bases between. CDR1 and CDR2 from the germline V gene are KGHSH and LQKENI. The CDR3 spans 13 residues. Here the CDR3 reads CASSVDSSLEAFF. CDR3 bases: TGTGCCAGCTCCGTAGACAGTTCTCTCGAAGCTTTCTTT.

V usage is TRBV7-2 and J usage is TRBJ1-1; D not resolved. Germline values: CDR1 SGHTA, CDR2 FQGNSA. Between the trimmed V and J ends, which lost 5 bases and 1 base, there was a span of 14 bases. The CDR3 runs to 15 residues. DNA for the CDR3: TGTGCCAGCAGCCGAAGACTGGAAGCGAACACTGAAGCTTTCTTT. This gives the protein CASSRRLEANTEAFF.

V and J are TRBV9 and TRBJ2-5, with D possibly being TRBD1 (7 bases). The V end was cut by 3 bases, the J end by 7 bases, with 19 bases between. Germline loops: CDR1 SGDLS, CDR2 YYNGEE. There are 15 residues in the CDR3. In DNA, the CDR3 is TGTGCCAGCAGCGCAGCGACAGGGAGGACGGCGACCCAGTACTTC. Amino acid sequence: CASSAATGRTATQYF.

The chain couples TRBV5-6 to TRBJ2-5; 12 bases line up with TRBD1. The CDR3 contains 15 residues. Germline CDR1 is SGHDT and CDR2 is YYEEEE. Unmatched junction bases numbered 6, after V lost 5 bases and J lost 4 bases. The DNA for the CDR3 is TGTGCCAGCAGACCTGGGACAGGGGGCGGAGAGACCCAGTACTTC. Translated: CASRPGTGGGETQYF.

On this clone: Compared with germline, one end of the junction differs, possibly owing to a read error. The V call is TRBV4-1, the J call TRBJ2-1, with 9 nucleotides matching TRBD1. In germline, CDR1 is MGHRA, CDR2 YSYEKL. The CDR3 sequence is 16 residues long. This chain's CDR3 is CARSHRTGEVYNEQFF. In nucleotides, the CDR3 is TGCGCCCGCAGCCACCGGACAGGGGAAGTTTACAATGAGCAGTTCTTC.

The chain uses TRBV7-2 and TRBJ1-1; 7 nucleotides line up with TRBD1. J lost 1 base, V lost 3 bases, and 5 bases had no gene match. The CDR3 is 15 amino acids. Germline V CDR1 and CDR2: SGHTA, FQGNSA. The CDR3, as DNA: TGTGCCAGCAGCTTCGGGACAGCCTGGAACACTGAAGCTTTCTTT. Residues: CASSFGTAWNTEAFF.

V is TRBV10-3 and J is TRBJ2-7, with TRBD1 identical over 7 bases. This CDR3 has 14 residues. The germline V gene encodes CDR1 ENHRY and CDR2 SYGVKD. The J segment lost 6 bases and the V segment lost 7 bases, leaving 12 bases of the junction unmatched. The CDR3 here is CAINRDSRMGEQYF. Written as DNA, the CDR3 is TGTGCCATCAATCGGGACAGCCGGATGGGCGAGCAGTACTTC.

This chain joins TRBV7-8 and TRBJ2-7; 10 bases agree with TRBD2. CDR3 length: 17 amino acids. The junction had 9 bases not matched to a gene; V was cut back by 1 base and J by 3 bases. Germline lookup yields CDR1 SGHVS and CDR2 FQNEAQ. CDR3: CASSLVAGGFRVYEQYF. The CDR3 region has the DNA TGTGCCAGCAGCTTAGTAGCGGGAGGATTTAGAGTCTACGAGCAGTACTTC.

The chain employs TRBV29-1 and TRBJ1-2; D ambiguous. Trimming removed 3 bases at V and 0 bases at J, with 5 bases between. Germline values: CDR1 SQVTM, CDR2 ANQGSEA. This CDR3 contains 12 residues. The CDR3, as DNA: TGCAGCGTTGACAGAACTAACTATGGCTACACCTTC. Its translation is CSVDRTNYGYTF.

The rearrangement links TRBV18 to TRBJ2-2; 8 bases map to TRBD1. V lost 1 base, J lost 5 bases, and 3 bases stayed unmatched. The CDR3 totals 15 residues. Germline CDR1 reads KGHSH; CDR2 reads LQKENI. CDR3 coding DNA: TGTGCCAGCTCACCACTCGGACAGGGAACCGGGGAGCTGTTTTTT. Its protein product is CASSPLGQGTGELFF.

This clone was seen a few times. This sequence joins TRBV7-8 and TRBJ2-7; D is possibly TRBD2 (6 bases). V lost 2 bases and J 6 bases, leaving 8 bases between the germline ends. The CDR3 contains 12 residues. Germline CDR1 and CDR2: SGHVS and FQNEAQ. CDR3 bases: TGTGCCAGCAGCTTAATGGGAGGCGAGCAGTACTTC. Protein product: CASSLMGGEQYF.

CDR3 in DNA: TGTGCCAGCAGTAGGGGAAGTCGCAATCAGCCCCAGCATTTT. Its translation is CASSRGSRNQPQHF. The chain links TRBV6-6 to TRBJ1-5; perhaps TRBD1 as D (5 bases). This CDR3 has 14 residues. CDR1 and CDR2 from the germline V gene are MNHNY and SVGAGI (reference sequence). Trimming stripped 5 bases from V and 2 bases from J, with 10 bases between.

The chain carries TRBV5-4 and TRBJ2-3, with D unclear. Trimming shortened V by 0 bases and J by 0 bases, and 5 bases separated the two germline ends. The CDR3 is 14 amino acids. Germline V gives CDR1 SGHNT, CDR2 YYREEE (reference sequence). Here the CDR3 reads CASSLGHSTDTQYF. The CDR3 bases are TGTGCCAGCAGCTTGGGACACAGCACAGATACGCAGTATTTT.

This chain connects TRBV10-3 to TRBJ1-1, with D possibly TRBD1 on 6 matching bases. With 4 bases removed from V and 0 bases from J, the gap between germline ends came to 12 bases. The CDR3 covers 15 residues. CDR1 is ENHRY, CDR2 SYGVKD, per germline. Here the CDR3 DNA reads TGTGCCATCAGTGGAGGACAGTTGATGAACACTGAAGCTTTCTTT. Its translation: CAISGGQLMNTEAFF.

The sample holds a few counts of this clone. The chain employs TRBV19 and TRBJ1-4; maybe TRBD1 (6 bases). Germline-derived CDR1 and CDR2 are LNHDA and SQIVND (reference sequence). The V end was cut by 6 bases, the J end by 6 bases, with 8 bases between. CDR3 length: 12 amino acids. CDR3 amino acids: CASRDSDEKLFF. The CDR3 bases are TGTGCCAGTAGGGACAGCGATGAAAAACTGTTTTTT.

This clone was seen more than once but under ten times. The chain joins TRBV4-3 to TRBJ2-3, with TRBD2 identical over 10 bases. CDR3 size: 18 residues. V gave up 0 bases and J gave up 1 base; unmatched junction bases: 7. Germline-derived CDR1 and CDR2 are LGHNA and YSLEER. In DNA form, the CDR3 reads TGCGCCAGCAGCCAAGAGTGGTCTAGCGGGAGCCGCACAGATACGCAGTATTTT. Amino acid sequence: CASSQEWSSGSRTDTQYF.

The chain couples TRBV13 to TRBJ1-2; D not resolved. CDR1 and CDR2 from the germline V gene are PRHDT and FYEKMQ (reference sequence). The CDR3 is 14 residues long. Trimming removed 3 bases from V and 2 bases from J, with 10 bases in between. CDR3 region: CASSLGEANYGYTF. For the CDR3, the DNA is TGTGCCAGCAGCTTGGGTGAGGCAAACTATGGCTACACCTTC.

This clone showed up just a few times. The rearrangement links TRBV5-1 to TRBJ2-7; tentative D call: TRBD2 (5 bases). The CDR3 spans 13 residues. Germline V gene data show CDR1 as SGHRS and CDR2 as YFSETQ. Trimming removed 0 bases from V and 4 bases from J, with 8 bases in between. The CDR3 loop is CASSLDRGYEQYF. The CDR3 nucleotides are TGCGCCAGCAGCTTGGATCGAGGGTACGAGCAGTACTTC. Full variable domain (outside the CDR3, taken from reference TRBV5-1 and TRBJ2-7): KAGVTQTPRYLIKTRGQQVTLSCSPISGHRSVSWYQQTPGQGLQFLFEYFSETQRNKGNFPGRFSGRQFSNSRSEMNVSTLELGDSALYLCASSLDRGYEQYFGPGTRLTVT.

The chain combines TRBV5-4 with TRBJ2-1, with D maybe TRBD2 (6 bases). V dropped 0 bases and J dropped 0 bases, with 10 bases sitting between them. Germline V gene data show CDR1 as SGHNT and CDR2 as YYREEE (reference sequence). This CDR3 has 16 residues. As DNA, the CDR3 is TGTGCCAGCAGCTTGGGGGGGGAGAGCTCCTACAATGAGCAGTTCTTC. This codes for CASSLGGESSYNEQFF.

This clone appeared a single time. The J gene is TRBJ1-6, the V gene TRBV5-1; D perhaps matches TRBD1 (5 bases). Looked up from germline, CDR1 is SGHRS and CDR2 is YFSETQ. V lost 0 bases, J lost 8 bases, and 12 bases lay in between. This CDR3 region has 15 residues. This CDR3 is CASSLAGGVDSPLHF. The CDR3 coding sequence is TGCGCCAGCAGCTTGGCGGGGGGGGTGGATTCACCCCTCCACTTT.

The CDR3 loop is CASSLRWNSGEQFF. As DNA, the CDR3 is TGTGCCAGCAGCCTAAGATGGAATAGCGGGGAGCAGTTCTTC. The chain is built from TRBV13 and TRBJ2-1; 7 positions agree with TRBD2. The CDR3 is 14 amino acids. CDR1 and CDR2 (germline): PRHDT, FYEKMQ (reference sequence). J lost 10 bases, V lost 5 bases, and 11 bases had no gene match.

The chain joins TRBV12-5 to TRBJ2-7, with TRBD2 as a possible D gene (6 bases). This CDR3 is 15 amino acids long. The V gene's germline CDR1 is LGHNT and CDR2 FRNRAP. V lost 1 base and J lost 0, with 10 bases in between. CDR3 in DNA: TGTGCTAGTGGTTTGGGGGCGGGGAGCTCCTACGAGCAGTACTTC. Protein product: CASGLGAGSSYEQYF.

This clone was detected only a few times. For the CDR3, the DNA is TGCGCCAGCAGCTTGGATGGGACAGGAGAAGAGACCCAGTACTTC. Its translation: CASSLDGTGEETQYF. The chain combines TRBV5-1 with TRBJ2-5; 8 bases agree with TRBD1. CDR1 and CDR2 from the germline V gene are SGHRS and YFSETQ. This CDR3 is built from 15 residues. V gave up 0 bases and J gave up 3 bases; unmatched junction bases: 4.

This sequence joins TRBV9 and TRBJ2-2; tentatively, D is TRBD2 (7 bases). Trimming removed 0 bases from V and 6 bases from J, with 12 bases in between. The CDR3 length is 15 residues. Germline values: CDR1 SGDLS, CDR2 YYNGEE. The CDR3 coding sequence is TGTGCCAGCAGCGTAGGTTGGGGGGGCGCCGGGGAGCTGTTTTTT. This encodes CASSVGWGGAGELFF.

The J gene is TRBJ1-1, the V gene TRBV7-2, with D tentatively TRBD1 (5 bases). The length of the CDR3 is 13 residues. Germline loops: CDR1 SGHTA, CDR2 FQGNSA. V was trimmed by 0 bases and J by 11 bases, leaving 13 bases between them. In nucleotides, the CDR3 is TGTGCCAGCAGCTTAGCGTCGTGGGGCGAGGCTTTCTTT. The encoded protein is CASSLASWGEAFF. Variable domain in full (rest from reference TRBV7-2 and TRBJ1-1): GAGVSQSPSNKVTEKGKDVELRCDPISGHTALYWYRQSLGQGLEFLIYFQGNSAPDKSGLPSDRFSAERTGGSVSTLTIQRTQQEDSAVYLCASSLASWGEAFFGQGTRLTVV.

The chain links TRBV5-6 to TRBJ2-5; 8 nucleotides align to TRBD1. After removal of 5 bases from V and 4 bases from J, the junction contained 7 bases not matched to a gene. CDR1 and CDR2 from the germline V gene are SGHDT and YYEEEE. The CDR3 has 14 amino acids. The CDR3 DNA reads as TGTGCCAGCAGTTCGGCCAGGGGGCGAGAGACCCAGTACTTC. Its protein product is CASSSARGRETQYF.